The 10 T cell receptor beta chains below all came from one sample that was sequenced in a study of shared clonotypes between healthy human individuals. Clones were sequenced by immunoSEQ multiplex PCR, and TCRdb holds only the in-frame ones, with some missing. This sample has over a million clones, with roughly 96% found just once. Sequenced: naive CD4+ T cells sorted from blood. Subset reported: CD45RA+ positively selected. Receptors originate from a young man in good health.

The sample holds many counts of this clone. V and J are TRBV29-1 and TRBJ2-1; no reliable D call. This CDR3 contains 10 residues. Germline V gene sequence: CDR1 SQVTM, CDR2 ANQGSEA. V was clipped by 4 bases and J by 10 bases, with 8 bases between them. The CDR3 spells CSVVEGEQFF. CDR3 DNA: TGCAGCGTTGTTGAAGGGGAGCAGTTCTTC.

The chain couples TRBV29-1 to TRBJ1-1; TRBD1 agrees at 8 bases. Germline assignment: CDR1 SQVTM and CDR2 ANQGSEA. This CDR3 is built from 12 residues. The junction had 5 bases not matched to a gene; V was cut back by 7 bases and J by 4 bases. The CDR3 bases are TGCAGCGGAAAAACAGGGGGCACTGAAGCTTTCTTT. Its protein product is CSGKTGGTEAFF.

The CDR3 loop reads CASSEGLTYEQYF. DNA of the CDR3: TGTGCCAGCTCGGAGGGGCTAACCTACGAGCAGTACTTC. The genes are TRBV18 and TRBJ2-7, with D possibly TRBD2 on 6 matching bases. This CDR3 has 13 residues. Germline assignment: CDR1 KGHSH and CDR2 LQKENI. V dropped 6 bases and J dropped 2 bases, with 11 bases sitting between them.

The genes are TRBV28 and TRBJ2-7, with 8 bases aligning to TRBD2. This CDR3 spans 17 amino acids. The germline V gene has CDR1 MDHEN and CDR2 SYDVKM. Unmatched junction bases numbered 10, after V lost 1 base and J lost 2 bases. The CDR3 sequence is CASSLFVAGGSAYEQYF. The CDR3 nucleotides are TGTGCCAGCAGTTTATTCGTGGCGGGAGGATCGGCCTACGAGCAGTACTTC.

This clone was picked up one time. The V gene is TRBV11-2, the J gene TRBJ1-2, with D possibly matching TRBD1 (6 bases). The CDR3 has 14 residues. Germline assignment: CDR1 SGHAT and CDR2 FQNNGV. The V gene lost 5 bases and the J gene lost 4 bases, with 14 bases spanning the gap. The CDR3: CASSPAGAGYGYTF. The CDR3 DNA is TGTGCCAGCAGCCCAGCGGGGGCGGGCTATGGCTACACCTTC.

V is TRBV5-4 and J is TRBJ2-7; 7 bases are a match to TRBD2. Germline V gives CDR1 SGHNT, CDR2 YYREEE (reference sequence). V shed 0 bases and J 3 bases; nucleotides not matched to a gene: 9. The CDR3 covers 16 residues. CDR3 in DNA: TGTGCCAGCAGCTTGGCTGGGGCGGGAGTGAACTACGAGCAGTACTTC. It translates to CASSLAGAGVNYEQYF.

The chain recombines TRBV9 with TRBJ2-7, with 7 bases matching TRBD2. Germline V gene data show CDR1 as SGDLS and CDR2 as YYNGEE. There are 16 residues in the CDR3. J was trimmed by 7 bases and V by 4 bases; bases with no gene match: 17. CDR3 sequence reads: CASSPQGGAGAGEQYF. The DNA for the CDR3 is TGTGCCAGCAGCCCCCAAGGTGGGGCGGGAGCGGGAGAGCAGTACTTC.

This CDR3 is CASSGAQFGYTF. As DNA, the CDR3 is TGTGCCAGCAGCGGTGCGCAGTTTGGCTACACCTTC. V gene TRBV9 combines with J gene TRBJ1-2; unclear D gene. The CDR3 consists of 12 residues. The V end lost 3 bases, the J end lost 7 bases, and 10 bases lay between the germline ends. The germline V gene encodes CDR1 SGDLS and CDR2 YYNGEE.

The chain recombines TRBV5-8 with TRBJ1-1, with D uncertain. V lost 6 bases and J 1 base, leaving 22 bases between the germline ends. This CDR3 comprises 17 residues. Germline values: CDR1 SGHTS, CDR2 YDEGEE. CDR3 loop: CASNAWSQWVPNTEAFF. In DNA, the CDR3 is TGTGCCAGCAACGCTTGGTCGCAGTGGGTTCCGAACACTGAAGCTTTCTTT.

Notes on this clone: An end of the junction does not agree with germline; a read error may underlie this. This rearrangement joins TRBV7-2 to TRBJ2-1; D is uncertain. CDR3 length: 14 residues. Looked up from germline, CDR1 is SGHTA and CDR2 is FQGNSA. The CDR3 is CASSLARYYNKQFF. The DNA of the CDR3 is TGTGCCAGCAGCTTAGCGCGGTATTACAATAAGCAGTTCTTC. The variable domain in full, completed from reference TRBV7-2 and TRBJ2-1, reads GAGVSQSPSNKVTEKGKDVELRCDPISGHTALYWYRQSLGQGLEFLIYFQGNSAPDKSGLPSDRFSAERTGGSVSTLTIQRTQQEDSAVYLCASSLARYYNKQFFGPGTRLTVL.